Listed here are 30 T cell receptor beta chains from one sample, sequenced in a study of cytomegalovirus exposure and HLA in healthy donors. PCR amplification relied on 60 Vbeta primers (plus 13 Jbeta primers). Data came from immunoSEQ multiplex PCR; TCRdb stores just in-frame clones and leaves some out. Counted here are around 99,000 clones, more than 65% occurring once; the ten biggest clones make up under 5%. Sequences were obtained from PBMCs. These TCRs come from a male donor in good health and CMV-seronegative.

This clone came up a few times. The chain employs TRBV7-3 and TRBJ2-7; 13 bases match TRBD2. V dropped 3 bases and J dropped 6; count of bases not matched to a gene: 2. The germline gives CDR1 SGHTA, CDR2 FQGTGA. CDR3 length: 14 amino acids. The CDR3 sequence is CASSLTSGRSEQYF. Here the CDR3 DNA reads TGTGCCAGCAGCTTGACTAGCGGGAGGTCCGAGCAGTACTTC.

The V and J genes are TRBV4-1 and TRBJ1-2, with D hard to call. Looked up from germline, CDR1 is MGHRA and CDR2 is YSYEKL. V was trimmed by 0 bases and J by 2 bases, leaving 16 bases between them. The CDR3 spans 17 residues. The CDR3 spells CASSQEMVPSVNYGYTF. For the CDR3, the DNA is TGCGCCAGCAGCCAAGAGATGGTGCCTTCGGTAAACTATGGCTACACCTTC.

This clone was found a few times. The DNA of the CDR3 is TGTGCCACCAGCAGAGCACGCGGGAGGGCGGGCAATGAGCAGTTCTTC. It codes for CATSRARGRAGNEQFF. The J gene is TRBJ2-1, the V gene TRBV15, with 9 bases aligning to TRBD2. Trimming cost V 1 base and J 6 bases; bases outside gene matches: 7. The CDR3 runs 16 residues. The germline gives CDR1 LNHNV, CDR2 YYDKDF (reference sequence).

This clone is a singleton in its sample. The chain couples TRBV5-4 to TRBJ1-2, with D unclear. Germline-derived CDR1 and CDR2 are SGHNT and YYREEE (reference sequence). This CDR3 region has 14 residues. V lost 0 bases and J 7 bases, leaving 13 bases between the germline ends. Here the CDR3 DNA reads TGTGCCAGCAGCTTGGGTTCGGGAATCGGTGGCTACACCTTC. Encoded protein: CASSLGSGIGGYTF.

The chain recombines TRBV6-5 with TRBJ2-7, with D possibly being TRBD1 (6 bases). The ends were cut back, 6 bases at V and 9 bases at J, with 18 bases in the middle. Germline loops: CDR1 MNHEY, CDR2 SVGAGI. The CDR3 sequence is 13 residues long. The CDR3 loop reads CASRPTGTLGQYF. The DNA for the CDR3 is TGTGCCAGCAGGCCCACAGGGACCCTAGGGCAGTACTTC.

The J gene is TRBJ2-5, the V gene TRBV18; D is uncertain. Germline V gene lookup returns CDR1 KGHSH and CDR2 LQKENI. This CDR3 region has 12 residues. Trimming stripped 3 bases from V and 4 bases from J, with 6 bases between. DNA of the CDR3: TGTGCCAGCTCACCGTCAGGAGAGACCCAGTACTTC. Translation: CASSPSGETQYF.

The genes are TRBV11-2 and TRBJ2-1; TRBD2 matches at 15 bases. V trimming: 5 bases; J trimming: 5 bases; junction bases outside the gene matches: 7. Germline V gene sequence: CDR1 SGHAT, CDR2 FQNNGV. CDR3 length equals 17 residues. The CDR3 bases are TGTGCCAGCAGCCTACGGACTAGCGGGAGGGGAAACAATGAGCAGTTCTTC. Translation gives CASSLRTSGRGNNEQFF.

The V gene is TRBV10-3, the J gene TRBJ1-4; perhaps TRBD1 as D (6 bases). Per the germline V gene, CDR1 is ENHRY and CDR2 is SYGVKD. V gave up 4 bases and J gave up 0 bases, with 9 bases separating them. The CDR3 length is 15 residues. DNA of the CDR3: TGTGCCATCAGTGGGGGGACAACAACTAATGAAAAACTGTTTTTT. It encodes CAISGGTTTNEKLFF.

This chain joins TRBV30 and TRBJ1-2, with a tentative D call TRBD1 (6 bases). CDR1 and CDR2 (germline): GTSNPN, SVGIG (reference sequence). V was cut by 8 bases and J by 8 bases, with 15 bases left in between. This CDR3 is built from 11 residues. The CDR3 bases are TGTGCCCGAGATCAGGGGCCCGGCTACACCTTC. Translation gives CARDQGPGYTF.

This clone showed up just once. The chain uses TRBV28 and TRBJ2-1; D is possibly TRBD1 (6 bases). The CDR3 contains 16 residues. Germline CDR1 is MDHEN and CDR2 is SYDVKM. V was clipped by 5 bases and J by 3 bases, with 17 bases between them. This chain's CDR3 is CASSRQDRLLYNEQFF. The CDR3 DNA follows: TGTGCCAGCAGTCGACAGGATCGGCTTCTCTACAATGAGCAGTTCTTC.

The genes are TRBV5-1 and TRBJ2-2, with 14 bases aligning to TRBD2. V shed 4 bases and J 0 bases; nucleotides not matched to a gene: 5. The CDR3 covers 18 residues. Germline CDR1 reads SGHRS; CDR2 reads YFSETQ. The CDR3 DNA reads TGCGCCAGCAGCCGCGGGACTAGCGGGAGCCCGAACACCGGGGAGCTGTTTTTT. It specifies CASSRGTSGSPNTGELFF.

V gene TRBV27 combines with J gene TRBJ2-7; tentatively, D is TRBD2 (6 bases). Trimming pared 2 bases from V and 2 bases from J, leaving 10 bases between. The CDR3 consists of 14 residues. CDR1 is MNHEY, CDR2 SMNVEV, per germline (reference sequence). The CDR3 loop is CASSLVGGAYEQYF. CDR3 in DNA: TGTGCCAGCAGTTTAGTCGGCGGGGCCTACGAGCAGTACTTC.

The chain carries TRBV7-9 and TRBJ2-7; 7 bases are a match to TRBD1. V trimming: 5 bases; J trimming: 2 bases; junction bases outside the gene matches: 9. Germline V gene sequence: CDR1 SEHNR, CDR2 FQNEAQ (reference sequence). The CDR3 has 15 amino acids. CDR3 amino acids: CASSPRQGVPYEQYF. CDR3 in DNA: TGTGCCAGCAGCCCCAGACAGGGAGTTCCCTACGAGCAGTACTTC.

This clone came up a few times. The chain combines TRBV27 with TRBJ2-7, with D maybe TRBD2 (6 bases). The germline gives CDR1 MNHEY, CDR2 SMNVEV (reference sequence). The CDR3 is 13 amino acids. V was pared by 6 bases and J by 2 bases, with 11 bases between. The CDR3: CASSLGLPYEQYF. The CDR3 region has the DNA TGTGCCAGCAGCTTAGGACTACCCTACGAGCAGTACTTC.

The V call is TRBV27, the J call TRBJ2-3; 7 nucleotides line up with TRBD2. Germline V gene lookup returns CDR1 MNHEY and CDR2 SMNVEV (reference sequence). Trimming at V came to 6 bases and at J to 4 bases, leaving 1 base not matched to a gene. CDR3 length equals 12 residues. CDR3 loop: CASSGGSDTQYF. The CDR3 nucleotides are TGTGCCAGCAGCGGGGGGTCAGATACGCAGTATTTT.

This chain uses TRBV9 with TRBJ2-7; a weak D match, TRBD1 (5 bases). With 7 bases removed from V and 0 bases from J, the gap between germline ends came to 14 bases. CDR1 SGDLS and CDR2 YYNGEE come from the germline V gene. This CDR3 spans 14 amino acids. DNA for the CDR3: TGTGCCAGCGGAGACAGTCTAAGCTCCTACGAGCAGTACTTC. It translates to CASGDSLSSYEQYF.

J is TRBJ2-3 and V is TRBV28; TRBD2 agrees at 12 bases. The CDR3 is 18 amino acids. V lost 6 bases, J lost 0 bases, and 10 bases stayed unmatched. CDR1 MDHEN and CDR2 SYDVKM come from the germline V gene. CDR3 protein: CASRPTSGRPTSTDTQYF. In DNA form, the CDR3 reads TGTGCCAGCAGACCTACTAGCGGGAGGCCAACTAGCACAGATACGCAGTATTTT.

This clone was seen a handful of times. The chain links TRBV12-5 to TRBJ1-5; tentatively, D is TRBD1 (6 bases). With 0 bases removed from V and 2 bases from J, the gap between germline ends came to 8 bases. Germline-derived CDR1 and CDR2 are LGHNT and FRNRAP. This CDR3 region has 15 residues. The CDR3 is CASGLVWTGNQPQHF. DNA of the CDR3: TGTGCTAGTGGTTTGGTATGGACAGGCAATCAGCCCCAGCATTTT.

The gene calls are TRBV2 and TRBJ2-7, with TRBD1 matching 7 bases. Unmatched junction bases numbered 7, after V lost 6 bases and J lost 8 bases. This CDR3 has 12 residues. Per the germline V gene, CDR1 is SNHLY and CDR2 is FYNNEI. The CDR3 region has the DNA TGTGCCAGCAGCGTGGGACAGATCAAGCAGTACTTC. This encodes CASSVGQIKQYF.

V is TRBV28 and J is TRBJ2-1; 9 nucleotides align to TRBD2. This CDR3 contains 17 residues. With 3 bases clipped from V and 4 bases from J, the junction kept 10 bases outside the gene matches. CDR1 is MDHEN and CDR2 is SYDVKM in the germline V gene. The CDR3 is CASSFLGGRARYNEQFF. CDR3 DNA sequence: TGTGCCAGCAGTTTCCTTGGCGGGAGGGCTCGGTACAATGAGCAGTTCTTC.

This clone was found once. V is TRBV5-6 and J is TRBJ2-3; D gene ambiguous. CDR3 length: 11 residues. Germline V gene lookup returns CDR1 SGHDT and CDR2 YYEEEE. V shed 1 base and J shed 5 bases, with 2 bases lying between them. Here the CDR3 DNA reads TGTGCCAGCAGCTTGCGAGATACGCAGTATTTT. Translation gives CASSLRDTQYF.

The genes are TRBV5-1 and TRBJ2-3; 9 nucleotides line up with TRBD2. The CDR3 has 15 residues. Germline loops: CDR1 SGHRS, CDR2 YFSETQ. The trim removed 6 bases at V and 6 bases at J, leaving 11 bases unmatched. In DNA form, the CDR3 reads TGCGCCAGCACTTACCAAGCGGGAGGAACGGATACGCAGTATTTT. It specifies CASTYQAGGTDTQYF.

The V gene is TRBV19, the J gene TRBJ1-4; the match to TRBD1 covers 7 bases. The CDR3 totals 17 residues. V shed 5 bases, J shed 2 bases, and the junction held 11 bases outside the gene matches. CDR1 is LNHDA, CDR2 SQIVND, per germline (reference sequence). CDR3 bases: TGTGCCAGTAGTTTACGAGGGGGCGCGGTGACTAATGAAAAACTGTTTTTT. This gives the protein CASSLRGGAVTNEKLFF. The variable domain in full, with the rest retrieved from reference TRBV19 and TRBJ1-4, is DGGITQSPKYLFRKEGQNVTLSCEQNLNHDAMYWYRQDPGQGLRLIYYSQIVNDFQKGDIAEGYSVSREKKESFPLTVTSAQKNPTAFYLCASSLRGGAVTNEKLFFGSGTQLSVL.

The rearrangement joins TRBV5-4 to TRBJ2-6; tentatively, D is TRBD2 (6 bases). The CDR3 runs to 17 residues. V was clipped by 3 bases and J by 5 bases, with 18 bases between them. Germline CDR1 reads SGHNT; CDR2 reads YYREEE (reference sequence). The CDR3 is CASSSGTGGTWANVLTF. The DNA of the CDR3 is TGTGCCAGCAGCTCCGGGACTGGGGGAACGTGGGCCAACGTCCTGACTTTC.

This clone appeared a few times. J is TRBJ2-5 and V is TRBV7-9; a weak D match, TRBD2 (5 bases). TRBJ2-7 matches the DNA end more closely, so the J call is doubtful. Germline V lookup: CDR1 SEHNR, CDR2 FQNEAQ (reference sequence). There are 15 residues in the CDR3. The CDR3 sequence is CASSATGFSSYEQYF. The DNA for the CDR3 is TGTGCCAGCAGCGCGACGGGGTTTAGCTCCTACGAGCAGTACTTC.

A few counts support this clone. This rearrangement joins TRBV7-9 to TRBJ2-5, with D unresolved. Judging by the DNA end, TRBJ2-7 fits better; the J call may be wrong. Germline-derived CDR1 and CDR2 are SEHNR and FQNEAQ (reference sequence). This CDR3 has 15 amino acids. In nucleotides, the CDR3 is TGTGCCAGCAGCTTAGCGCCAAGCTTACCCTACGAGCAGTACTTC. Amino acids: CASSLAPSLPYEQYF.

The V gene is TRBV7-3, the J gene TRBJ2-2, with a possible D match to TRBD2 (5 bases). The CDR3 spans 13 residues. CDR1 SGHTA and CDR2 FQGTGA come from the germline V gene. V lost 5 bases to trimming and J lost 6 bases, with 10 bases between them. CDR3 loop: CASSPTLAGELFF. The CDR3 nucleotides are TGTGCCAGCAGCCCGACACTAGCCGGGGAGCTGTTTTTT. The complete variable domain, with remaining parts taken from reference TRBV7-3 and TRBJ2-2, reads GAGVSQTPSNKVTEKGKYVELRCDPISGHTALYWYRQSLGQGPEFLIYFQGTGAADDSGLPNDRFFAVRPEGSVSTLKIQRTERGDSAVYLCASSPTLAGELFFGEGSRLTVL.

The CDR3 DNA is TGTGCCAGCAGTTTCGGGACTCCTCGGGGGTTGGACTATGGCTACACCTTC. This encodes CASSFGTPRGLDYGYTF. V gene TRBV27 combines with J gene TRBJ1-2; tentatively, D is TRBD1 (5 bases). The length of the CDR3 is 17 residues. Trimming took 3 bases from V and 3 from J, leaving 20 bases between them. Germline V gene sequence: CDR1 MNHEY, CDR2 SMNVEV (reference sequence).

A few counts support this clone. V is TRBV14 and J is TRBJ2-7; 9 nucleotides agree with TRBD1. Looked up from germline, CDR1 is SGHDN and CDR2 is FVKESK. V dropped 3 bases and J dropped 5; count of bases not matched to a gene: 8. The CDR3 contains 15 residues. The CDR3, as DNA: TGTGCCAGCAGCCAGCCGGGACAGGGTTTCGACGAGCAGTACTTC. It translates to CASSQPGQGFDEQYF.

The chain employs TRBV25-1 and TRBJ1-1, with D possibly matching TRBD1 (5 bases). The CDR3 is made up of 15 amino acids. The V end lost 2 bases, the J end lost 6 bases, and 16 bases lay between the germline ends. Germline loops: CDR1 MGHDK, CDR2 SYGVNS. CDR3 in DNA: TGTGCCAGCAGTGAAGGGTTGGGAGGGGTCGCTGAAGCTTTCTTT. Residues: CASSEGLGGVAEAFF. Looking up the rest from reference TRBV25-1 and TRBJ1-1 gives the full variable domain: EADIYQTPRYLVIGTGKKITLECSQTMGHDKMYWYQQDPGMELHLIHYSYGVNSTEKGDLSSESTVSRIRTEHFPLTLESARPSHTSQYLCASSEGLGGVAEAFFGQGTRLTVV.